This TCR beta chain was sequenced during a study of OX40 agonist ivuxolimab in advanced cancers. Study overall: With ivuxolimab, an agonistic anti-OX40 (CD134) antibody, patients were treated. The dose-escalation cohort was over 65% male, with a mean age of 60 years, ranging roughly 20 to 90.

In regard to this clone: Antigen unknown.

Only in-frame clones appear in the TCRdb table, and some are missing; sequencing was by immunoSEQ multiplex PCR. The sample consists of 95,000 to 100,000 clones, roughly 87% of them appearing once. V dropped 6 bases and J dropped 7; count of bases not matched to a gene: 8. The length of the CDR3 is 16 residues. CDR1 is ENHRY, CDR2 SYGVKD, per germline. Regarding the study as a whole: Fewer expanded clones were found on average in CD4+ than in CD8+ T cells.

This clonotype was obtained from an adult with an advanced solid tumor such as melanoma, head and neck, liver or kidney cancer. This chain uses TRBV10-3 with TRBJ2-4; TRBD2 aligns across 14 bases. The specimen comprised CD4+ or CD8+ T cells sorted from blood, sampled in a trial of the OX40 agonist ivuxolimab. The CDR3 spells CAISPGLAGVRNIQYF. The CDR3 DNA reads as TGTGCCATCAGCCCGGGACTAGCGGGAGTAAGGAACATTCAGTACTTC.